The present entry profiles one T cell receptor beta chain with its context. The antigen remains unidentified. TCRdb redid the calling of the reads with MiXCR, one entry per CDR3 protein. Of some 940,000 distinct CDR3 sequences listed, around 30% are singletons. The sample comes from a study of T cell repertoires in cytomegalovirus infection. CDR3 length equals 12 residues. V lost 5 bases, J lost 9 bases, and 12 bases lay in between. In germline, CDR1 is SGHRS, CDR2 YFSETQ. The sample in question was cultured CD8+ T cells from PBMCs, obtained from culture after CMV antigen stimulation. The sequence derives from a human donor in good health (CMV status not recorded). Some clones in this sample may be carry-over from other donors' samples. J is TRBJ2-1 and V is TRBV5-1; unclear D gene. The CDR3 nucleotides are TGCGCCAGCAGAAAACAGAGAAGTGAGCAGTTCTTC. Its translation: CASRKQRSEQFF.